The 5 T cell receptor beta chains reported below all come from one sample, sequenced in a study of cytomegalovirus exposure and HLA in healthy donors. With 60 Vbeta and 13 Jbeta primers, the PCR was carried out. Sequencing was performed with immunoSEQ multiplex PCR; in TCRdb, only in-frame clones are kept and a portion is missing. The table shows fewer than 130,000 clones, with about 86% occurring only once. Sample: PBMCs. Receptors originate from a man in his forties in good health and CMV-seronegative.

The sample holds one count of this clone. The gene calls are TRBV2 and TRBJ2-7; possibly TRBD1 for D (6 bases). Germline CDR1 is SNHLY and CDR2 is FYNNEI. Deletions cut 7 bases from V and 0 bases from J, with 13 bases between. The CDR3 length is 14 residues. DNA for the CDR3: TGTGCCAGCATCCGGACAGCGAGCTCCTACGAGCAGTACTTC. Translating it yields CASIRTASSYEQYF. The variable domain in full, completed from reference TRBV2 and TRBJ2-7, reads EPEVTQTPSHQVTQMGQEVILRCVPISNHLYFYWYRQILGQKVEFLVSFYNNEISEKSEIFDDQFSVERPDGSNFTLKIRSTKLEDSAMYFCASIRTASSYEQYFGPGTRLTVT.

This clone was seen a few times. The chain couples TRBV2 to TRBJ1-2, with D hard to call. Trimming took 7 bases from V and 5 from J, leaving 14 bases between them. In germline, CDR1 is SNHLY, CDR2 FYNNEI. This CDR3 comprises 13 residues. The CDR3 sequence is CASMGRQTYGYTF. The CDR3 coding sequence is TGTGCCAGCATGGGTAGGCAGACATATGGCTACACCTTC.

The chain joins TRBV5-1 to TRBJ2-7, with 7 positions matching TRBD1. CDR3 size: 14 residues. Germline V gene sequence: CDR1 SGHRS, CDR2 YFSETQ. Germline trimming cut 5 bases from V and 2 bases from J; bases unmatched to any gene: 7. CDR3 DNA sequence: TGCGCCAGCAGATCCAATACAGGGGCCTACGAGCAGTACTTC. Its protein product is CASRSNTGAYEQYF.

The chain recombines TRBV7-2 with TRBJ2-7; TRBD1 aligns across 9 bases. This CDR3 contains 18 residues. Germline V gene data show CDR1 as SGHTA and CDR2 as FQGNSA. The V segment lost 5 bases and the J segment 0 bases; nucleotides outside the gene matches: 14. DNA of the CDR3: TGTGCCAGCAGCCTGCGGACAGGGGACCCTACGAGCTCCTACGAGCAGTACTTC. This translates into CASSLRTGDPTSSYEQYF.

Only a few counts were recorded for this clone. This chain uses TRBV7-9 with TRBJ2-7, with 7 nucleotides matching TRBD1. The J segment lost 3 bases and the V segment lost 1 base, leaving 9 bases of the junction unmatched. This CDR3 contains 16 residues. The germline CDR1 and CDR2 sequences are SEHNR and FQNEAQ (reference sequence). The CDR3 reads CASSLVTGRMLYEQYF. The CDR3 DNA sequence: TGTGCCAGCAGCTTAGTGACAGGGCGAATGCTCTACGAGCAGTACTTC. Combining the CDR3 with reference TRBV7-9 and TRBJ2-7 gives the whole variable domain DTGVSQNPRHKITKRGQNVTFRCDPISEHNRLYWYRQTLGQGPEFLTYFQNEAQLEKSRLLSDRFSAERPKGSFSTLEIQRTEQGDSAMYLCASSLVTGRMLYEQYFGPGTRLTVT.